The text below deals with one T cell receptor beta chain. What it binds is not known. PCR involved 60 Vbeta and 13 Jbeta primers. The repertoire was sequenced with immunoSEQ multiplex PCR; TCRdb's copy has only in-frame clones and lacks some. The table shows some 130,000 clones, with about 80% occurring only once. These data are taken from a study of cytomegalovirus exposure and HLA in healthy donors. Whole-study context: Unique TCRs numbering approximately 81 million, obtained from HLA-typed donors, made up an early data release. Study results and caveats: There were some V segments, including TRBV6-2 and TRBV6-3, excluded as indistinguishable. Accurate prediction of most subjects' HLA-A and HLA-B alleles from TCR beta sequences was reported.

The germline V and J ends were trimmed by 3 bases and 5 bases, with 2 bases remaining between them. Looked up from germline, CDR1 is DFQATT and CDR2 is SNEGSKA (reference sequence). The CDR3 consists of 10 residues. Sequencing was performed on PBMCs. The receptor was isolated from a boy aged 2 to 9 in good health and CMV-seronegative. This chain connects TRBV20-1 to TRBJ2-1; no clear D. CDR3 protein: CSASDNEQFF. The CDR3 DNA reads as TGCAGTGCTAGCGACAATGAGCAGTTCTTC.